This passage covers 23 T cell receptor beta chains from one sample sequenced in a study of identical twins. MiXCR, applied by TCRdb to the 5' RACE reads, yields one record per CDR3 protein. Of under 800,000 distinct CDR3 sequences in the sample, approximately 22% were seen once. These same data were also listed under a study on T cells expressing NK-cell markers.

Material for sequencing was PBMCs. The origin of the receptors is a young woman in good health.

With regard to this clonotype: This CDR3 fails to terminate in the conserved phenylalanine or tryptophan, so it likely reflects a read error. The chain recombines TRBV20-1 with TRBJ2-1, with D possibly being TRBD2 (5 bases). CDR3 length: 12 amino acids. Germline V gives CDR1 DFQATT, CDR2 SNEGSKA (reference sequence). Trimming removed 5 bases at V and 12 bases at J, with 17 bases between. DNA of the CDR3: TGCAGTGCTCGCTTTTCTAGAGGGTGGCAGTTCCTC. Translated: CSARFSRGWQFL.

The rearrangement links TRBV10-3 to TRBJ1-2; maybe TRBD1 (5 bases). CDR3 length: 12 residues. V was clipped by 4 bases and J by 8 bases, with 11 bases between them. Germline V gives CDR1 ENHRY, CDR2 SYGVKD. CDR3 amino acids: CAISGQGGGYTF. The CDR3 DNA reads as TGTGCCATCAGTGGGCAGGGCGGCGGCTACACCTTC.

This clonotype was seen a few times. The chain combines TRBV20-1 with TRBJ2-7, with D possibly TRBD1 on 6 matching bases. CDR1 and CDR2 from the germline V gene are DFQATT and SNEGSKA (reference sequence). This CDR3 has 13 residues. V was cut by 2 bases and J by 1 base, with 9 bases left in between. The DNA of the CDR3 is TGCAGTGCTAGAAGGGACATGTCCTACGAGCAGTACTTC. Residues: CSARRDMSYEQYF.

This clonotype was picked up a small number of times. The chain employs TRBV9 and TRBJ1-5; the match to TRBD1 covers 7 bases. Trimming removed 4 bases from V and 9 bases from J; junction bases left unmatched: 4. CDR3 length: 12 residues. Germline CDR1 reads SGDLS; CDR2 reads YYNGEE. The CDR3 region has the DNA TGTGCCAGCAGCACCTCAGGGGGGCCCCAGCATTTT. Translating it yields CASSTSGGPQHF.

This clonotype has a handful of counts. The rearrangement links TRBV25-1 to TRBJ2-1; 7 bases fit TRBD2. V lost 2 bases to trimming and J lost 3 bases; unmatched junction nucleotides: 1. The germline gives CDR1 MGHDK, CDR2 SYGVNS. This CDR3 has 14 amino acids. CDR3 sequence reads: CASSEAGDYNEQFF. For the CDR3, the DNA is TGTGCCAGCAGTGAAGCGGGGGACTACAATGAGCAGTTCTTC.

This clonotype has just a few counts. The rearrangement uses TRBV20-1 and TRBJ1-4; D possibly corresponds to TRBD1 (5 bases). Germline-derived CDR1 and CDR2 are DFQATT and SNEGSKA (reference sequence). CDR3 length: 12 residues. The ends were cut back, 6 bases at V and 7 bases at J, with 12 bases in the middle. The CDR3 nucleotides read TGCAGTGCCTGGGGGATGGGTGAAAAACTGTTTTTT. Its protein is CSAWGMGEKLFF.

The chain is built from TRBV11-2 and TRBJ2-1; D is tentatively TRBD1 or TRBD2 (5 bases each). Per germline, CDR1 SGHAT and CDR2 FQNNGV. Trimming took off 6 bases at V and 6 bases at J, with 12 bases between the two ends. CDR3 length equals 13 residues. CDR3 sequence reads: CASSPGRINEQFF. DNA for the CDR3: TGTGCCAGCAGTCCGGGACGAATCAATGAGCAGTTCTTC.

The V call is TRBV29-1, the J call TRBJ2-7; possible D gene TRBD1, 6 bases. This CDR3 contains 14 residues. Germline V CDR1 and CDR2: SQVTM, ANQGSEA. Between the trimmed V and J ends, which lost 5 bases and 3 bases, there was a span of 17 bases. CDR3 protein: CSVPTGSGIYEQYF. The DNA for the CDR3 is TGCAGCGTTCCCACAGGGTCGGGTATCTACGAGCAGTACTTC.

The chain employs TRBV12-3 or TRBV12-4 and TRBJ2-1, with D unclear. This CDR3 contains 14 residues. Between the trimmed V and J ends, which lost 5 bases and 7 bases, there was a span of 15 bases. The CDR3 sequence: CASSPFPATNEQFF. The CDR3 DNA is TGTGCCAGCAGTCCGTTCCCAGCGACAAATGAGCAGTTCTTC.

V usage is TRBV6-5 and J usage is TRBJ2-3; perhaps TRBD1 as D (6 bases). Between the trimmed V and J ends, which lost 3 bases and 4 bases, there was a span of 11 bases. The V gene's germline CDR1 is MNHEY and CDR2 SVGAGI. The CDR3 runs 14 residues. CDR3 in amino acids: CASSYTGMPDTQYF. DNA for the CDR3: TGTGCCAGCAGTTATACAGGGATGCCAGATACGCAGTATTTT.

This clonotype has only a few counts. The chain combines TRBV20-1 with TRBJ2-4; D gene unclear. CDR1 and CDR2 from the germline V gene are DFQATT and SNEGSKA (reference sequence). V dropped 6 bases and J dropped 12 bases, with 21 bases sitting between them. This CDR3 is built from 13 residues. This CDR3 is CSASARWAGGQYF. Written as DNA, the CDR3 is TGCAGTGCCAGCGCGCGTTGGGCTGGCGGTCAGTACTTC.

This chain joins TRBV6-1 and TRBJ2-7; D might be TRBD1 or TRBD2, each matching 6 bases. CDR3 length equals 12 residues. Germline CDR1 reads MNHNS; CDR2 reads SASEGT. V was shortened by 7 bases and J by 7 bases, with 14 bases between the two germline ends. The CDR3 coding sequence is TGTGCCAGCATCCTAGGAGGGGGAGAGCAGTACTTC. It yields the protein CASILGGGEQYF.

The CDR3 sequence: CASSLELSDTQYF. The CDR3 DNA sequence: TGTGCCAGCAGCTTAGAACTCTCAGATACGCAGTATTTT. The V call is TRBV7-6, the J call TRBJ2-3, with D unclear. Deletions cut 1 base from V and 4 bases from J, with 6 bases between. Germline values: CDR1 SGHVS, CDR2 FNYEAQ. The CDR3 is 13 residues long. Full variable domain (rest looked up from reference TRBV7-6 and TRBJ2-3): GAGVSQSPRYKVTKRGQDVALRCDPISGHVSLYWYRQALGQGPEFLTYFNYEAQQDKSGLPNDRFSAERPEGSISTLTIQRTEQRDSAMYRCASSLELSDTQYFGPGTRLTVL.

This clonotype was detected a few times. The rearrangement links TRBV5-6 to TRBJ2-4, with no clear D. In germline, CDR1 is SGHDT, CDR2 YYEEEE. The CDR3 extends over 14 amino acids. Trimming pared 2 bases from V and 3 bases from J, leaving 9 bases between. The DNA of the CDR3 is TGTGCCAGCAGCTTTGGATGGGGCAAAAACATTCAGTACTTC. Residues: CASSFGWGKNIQYF.

The rearrangement uses TRBV4-2 and TRBJ2-3; 12 positions agree with TRBD2. V lost 4 bases to trimming and J lost 10 bases; unmatched junction nucleotides: 12. Germline V lookup: CDR1 LGHNA, CDR2 YNFKEQ. The CDR3 has 16 amino acids. The CDR3 loop is CASSLHTASGGAAQYF. The CDR3, as DNA: TGTGCCAGCAGCCTCCACACTGCTAGCGGGGGGGCCGCGCAGTATTTT.

Only a few counts were recorded for this clonotype. The CDR3 DNA reads TGCAGTGCTAGACCCAGCGGGGAAGGAGCCGGGGAGCTGTTTTTT. It encodes CSARPSGEGAGELFF. The genes are TRBV20-1 and TRBJ2-2; 7 bases are a match to TRBD2. Germline assignment: CDR1 DFQATT and CDR2 SNEGSKA (reference sequence). The CDR3 has 15 amino acids. The J segment lost 6 bases and the V segment lost 2 bases, leaving 9 bases of the junction unmatched.

This chain's CDR3 is CATLTGTSASYNEQFF. CDR3 in DNA: TGTGCCACCTTGACCGGGACTAGCGCCTCCTACAATGAGCAGTTCTTC. This chain connects TRBV10-3 to TRBJ2-1, with 10 bases lining up with TRBD2. The germline gives CDR1 ENHRY, CDR2 SYGVKD. V gave up 10 bases and J gave up 0 bases; unmatched junction bases: 9. This CDR3 has 16 amino acids.

This sequence joins TRBV12-3 or TRBV12-4 and TRBJ2-2, with TRBD2 as a possible D gene (6 bases). This CDR3 is built from 15 residues. V lost 4 bases and J 6 bases, leaving 15 bases between the germline ends. This CDR3 reads CASSSSSVSAGELFF. The CDR3 DNA follows: TGTGCCAGCAGTTCTTCTAGCGTAAGCGCCGGGGAGCTGTTTTTT.

This clonotype was counted many times. The chain uses TRBV10-2 and TRBJ1-4; D perhaps matches TRBD1 (5 bases). Trimming took 6 bases from V and 6 from J, leaving 11 bases between them. There are 13 residues in the CDR3. In germline, CDR1 is WSHSY, CDR2 SAAADI. CDR3 protein: CASSDSGYEKLFF. The CDR3 nucleotides read TGCGCCAGCAGCGACAGTGGTTATGAAAAACTGTTTTTT.

The chain has TRBV5-1 and TRBJ2-1; no clear D. The V gene's germline CDR1 is SGHRS and CDR2 YFSETQ. CDR3 length equals 13 residues. The V gene lost 0 bases and the J gene lost 10 bases, with 11 bases spanning the gap. Here the CDR3 DNA reads TGCGCCAGCAGCTTGGGGGGTAGGGCCGAGCAGTTCTTC. Its protein is CASSLGGRAEQFF.

A few counts support this clonotype. The genes are TRBV20-1 and TRBJ2-1; D is possibly TRBD2 (5 bases). Trimming stripped 0 bases from V and 12 bases from J, with 12 bases between. CDR1 and CDR2 from the germline V gene are DFQATT and SNEGSKA (reference sequence). The CDR3 has 12 amino acids. CDR3 residues: CSARDMAGGQFF. The CDR3 DNA is TGCAGTGCTAGAGATATGGCGGGTGGGCAGTTCTTC.

This clonotype was seen ten or more times. The genes are TRBV10-3 and TRBJ2-3; D is unresolved. This CDR3 has 13 amino acids. The V end lost 6 bases, the J end lost 10 bases, and 17 bases lay between the germline ends. CDR1 is ENHRY and CDR2 is SYGVKD in the germline V gene. The chain's CDR3 is CAISRLYLFPQYF. The CDR3 DNA reads TGTGCCATCAGCCGCCTGTACCTGTTCCCGCAGTATTTT.

This chain links TRBV7-2 with TRBJ2-5; D assignment may be TRBD1 or TRBD2 (5 bases each). V dropped 5 bases and J dropped 5 bases, with 12 bases sitting between them. The CDR3 has 13 residues. Germline V gene sequence: CDR1 SGHTA, CDR2 FQGNSA. CDR3 loop: CASSTGRLETQYF. The CDR3 DNA sequence: TGTGCCAGCAGCACGGGACGTCTGGAGACCCAGTACTTC.